The present T cell receptor (beta chain) was sequenced within a study of T cell changes during pregnancy in multiple sclerosis. The data were produced by immunoSEQ multiplex PCR, yet TCRdb's version contains in-frame clones alone and is incomplete. Of more than 80,000 clones listed, about 95% were seen once; the top ten hold 1.1%. The germline gives CDR1 SGHVS, CDR2 FNYEAQ. This CDR3 has 18 amino acids. V was clipped by 5 bases and J by 0 bases; unmatched bases: 14. The chain has TRBV7-6 and TRBJ1-1; 8 bases map to TRBD1. The sequences come from peripheral blood, collected in the second trimester of pregnancy. The sequence came from a female donor with multiple sclerosis, enrolled in a pregnancy study. CDR3 bases: TGTGCCAGCAGCGTTCGCCAGGGACAGGAGGGGATGAACACTGAAGCTTTCTTT. It is translated as CASSVRQGQEGMNTEAFF. The variable domain in full, completed from reference TRBV7-6 and TRBJ1-1, reads GAGVSQSPRYKVTKRGQDVALRCDPISGHVSLYWYRQALGQGPEFLTYFNYEAQQDKSGLPNDRFSAERPEGSISTLTIQRTEQRDSAMYRCASSVRQGQEGMNTEAFFGQGTRLTVV.